This TCR beta chain was recovered during a study of blood T cells in healthy people across ages. Study findings and constraints: Age brought a roughly linear fall in TCR beta diversity measured per million T cells. Shifts in expanded clonotypes may have been confounded by donor CMV status, which was unknown.

In germline, CDR1 is MNHNY, CDR2 SVGAGI (reference sequence). The CDR3 covers 16 residues. Trimming pared 5 bases from V and 2 bases from J, leaving 15 bases between. About this clonotype: The antigen is unknown.

The second PCR ran about 6 to 12 cycles with a sample-barcoded 5' primer and J-beta primers. Paired-end reads containing CDR3 totaled no fewer than 3 million for each sample. MiXCR, applied by TCRdb to the 5' RACE reads, yields one record per CDR3 protein. Of roughly 1,500,000 distinct CDR3 sequences in the sample, 42% were seen once. Sample donors were healthy Caucasian individuals that came from Russia, aged about 6 to 95. The chain employs TRBV6-6 and TRBJ2-2; D may be TRBD1 (6 bases). The receptor comes from a woman aged 18-29 years in good health. The sequenced material came from blood. CDR3 sequence: CASSTSGTLNTGELFF. The CDR3 bases are TGTGCCAGCAGTACTTCCGGGACACTTAACACCGGGGAGCTGTTTTTT.